This paragraph covers one T cell receptor beta chain sequence. This entry is derived from a study of blood T cell repertoires in COVID-19. Study-wide context: Material from acute and convalescent COVID-19 was sourced from the United States, Italy and Spain. The analysed material was cDNA or gDNA that came from T cells, B-cell-depleted T cells, or PBMCs.

Trimming removed 4 bases from V and 5 bases from J, with 12 bases in between. This CDR3 contains 14 residues. Germline V gene data show CDR1 as SGHVS and CDR2 as FQNEAQ. Per the original methods: Reference gene primer amplification yielded estimated nucleated cell counts. TCRdb keeps only in-frame clones here, not all; method: immunoSEQ multiplex PCR. V and J calls and clone size are given by that table; D and trimming were obtained from the DNA. The sample lists roughly 440,000 clones; 70% to 90% were seen once. Patients in Seattle were enrolled during active infection, then followed longitudinally. The origin of this receptor is a woman aged 50 to 60 with COVID-19, enrolled during active disease. The V gene is TRBV7-8, the J gene TRBJ2-1; no definite D call. Sequencing was performed on peripheral blood. CDR3 residues: CASSSDTPDNEQFF. The CDR3, as DNA: TGTGCCAGCAGCTCCGACACCCCCGACAATGAGCAGTTCTTC.